One and the same sample provided the 19 T cell receptor beta chains below, sequenced in a study of blood T cells in healthy people across ages. Next came a second PCR, run for roughly 6 to 11 cycles, which used a sample-barcoded 5' primer along with a J-beta primer mix. MiXCR, applied by TCRdb to the 5' RACE reads, yields one record per CDR3 protein. Counted here are about 640,000 distinct CDR3 sequences, under 30% occurring once; the ten biggest clones make up around 14%. Sequenced sample: blood. These receptors were taken from a woman of 80 years or more in good health.

Many counts were recorded for this clonotype. This chain connects TRBV7-2 to TRBJ2-5; TRBD1 agrees at 10 bases. The length of the CDR3 is 15 residues. After removal of 5 bases from V and 5 bases from J, the junction contained 8 bases not matched to a gene. Germline-derived CDR1 and CDR2 are SGHTA and FQGNSA. CDR3 loop: CASSPTGTGEETQYF. DNA for the CDR3: TGTGCCAGCAGCCCCACCGGGACAGGGGAGGAGACCCAGTACTTC. Full variable domain (outside the CDR3, taken from reference TRBV7-2 and TRBJ2-5): GAGVSQSPSNKVTEKGKDVELRCDPISGHTALYWYRQSLGQGLEFLIYFQGNSAPDKSGLPSDRFSAERTGGSVSTLTIQRTQQEDSAVYLCASSPTGTGEETQYFGPGTRLLVL.

This clonotype was detected a few times. This sequence joins TRBV10-3 and TRBJ1-1, with 7 bases identical to TRBD1. The germline V gene encodes CDR1 ENHRY and CDR2 SYGVKD. The CDR3 spans 14 residues. V shed 2 bases, J shed 2 bases, and the junction held 2 bases outside the gene matches. The CDR3 sequence: CAISEGTVNTEAFF. CDR3 nucleotide sequence: TGTGCCATCAGTGAGGGGACAGTTAACACTGAAGCTTTCTTT.

This clonotype was seen many times. The rearrangement links TRBV7-9 to TRBJ2-1, with D possibly TRBD1 on 5 matching bases. CDR1 and CDR2 (germline): SEHNR, FQNEAQ (reference sequence). Between the trimmed V and J ends, which lost 2 bases and 5 bases, there was a span of 10 bases. The CDR3 contains 14 residues. CDR3 DNA: TGTGCCAGCAGCTTACGTAGGGGTGACAATGAGCAGTTCTTC. Translated: CASSLRRGDNEQFF.

Turning to this clonotype: This may be a read error, as it is one base from a much larger clone. The chain's CDR3 is CASSQARGWREGYNEQFF. Here the CDR3 DNA reads TGCGCCAGCAGCCAGGCGAGGGGGTGGAGGGAAGGATACAATGAGCAGTTCTTC. This chain connects TRBV4-3 to TRBJ2-1; the D gene could be TRBD1 or TRBD2 (6 bases each). The V end was cut by 3 bases, the J end by 4 bases, with 22 bases between. Germline V lookup: CDR1 LGHNA, CDR2 YSLEER. This CDR3 is 18 amino acids long.

In this sample, this clonotype turned up a few times. A much bigger clone sits one base away, suggesting this may be a read error. V is TRBV5-1 and J is TRBJ2-5; 9 bases are shared with TRBD1. The DNA end is more similar to TRBJ2-7, so the J call may be wrong. CDR3 size: 15 residues. Germline-derived CDR1 and CDR2 are SGHRS and YFSETQ. CDR3 DNA sequence: TGCGCCAGCAGCTTGGCCGGGACAGGGTGGGGCGAGCAGTACTTC. It encodes CASSLAGTGWGEQYF.

This clonotype came up a few times. The rearrangement joins TRBV19 to TRBJ1-5; D is uncertain. The CDR3 is 14 amino acids. The V end lost 7 bases, the J end lost 2 bases, and 12 bases lay between the germline ends. Germline V CDR1 and CDR2: LNHDA, SQIVND (reference sequence). The CDR3 here is CASNGLRGNQPQHF. Written as DNA, the CDR3 is TGTGCCAGTAATGGGCTAAGGGGCAATCAGCCCCAGCATTTT.

A word on this clonotype: A much bigger clone sits one base away, suggesting this may be a read error. The chain uses TRBV6-1 and TRBJ2-7; perhaps TRBD1 as D (7 bases). The V gene's germline CDR1 is MNHNS and CDR2 SASEGT. CDR3 length: 14 residues. Trimming pared 11 bases from V and 3 bases from J, leaving 20 bases between. The CDR3 is CAARGENRVYEQYF. CDR3 sequence (DNA): TGTGCCGCCAGGGGGGAGAACAGGGTCTACGAGCAGTACTTC.

This clonotype has a count of ten or more. The V and J genes are TRBV29-1 and TRBJ2-1; 9 bases map to TRBD1. Germline V gene sequence: CDR1 SQVTM, CDR2 ANQGSEA. The J segment lost 3 bases and the V segment lost 7 bases, leaving 10 bases of the junction unmatched. The CDR3 spans 15 residues. The CDR3 reads CSAGGKGQGYNEQFF. CDR3 coding DNA: TGCAGCGCCGGCGGAAAGGGACAGGGCTACAATGAGCAGTTCTTC.

In regard to this clonotype: A read error may explain this, as a much larger clone is one base away. The chain employs TRBV28 and TRBJ2-5, with D possibly called TRBD1 or TRBD2 (5 bases each). The better agreement between TRBJ2-1 and the DNA end casts doubt on the J call. This CDR3 has 14 amino acids. Germline V gives CDR1 MDHEN, CDR2 SYDVKM. The CDR3 sequence: CASSLTGTQETQFF. In DNA, the CDR3 is TGTGCCAGCAGTTTAACCGGGACCCAAGAGACCCAGTTCTTC.

In this sample, this clonotype turned up many times. This chain's CDR3 is CASSLEVRTDTQYF. The CDR3 coding sequence is TGTGCCAGCAGCTTAGAAGTGCGCACAGATACGCAGTATTTT. The chain combines TRBV7-2 with TRBJ2-3; D not certain. Between the trimmed V and J ends, which lost 1 base and 1 base, there was a span of 6 bases. This CDR3 is built from 14 residues. Germline assignment: CDR1 SGHTA and CDR2 FQGNSA.

The gene calls are TRBV24-1 and TRBJ2-1; 7 positions agree with TRBD1. There are 17 residues in the CDR3. The V and J ends lost 5 bases and 7 bases, in that order; junction bases with no gene match: 16. The germline CDR1 and CDR2 sequences are KGHDR and SFDVKD. This CDR3 is CATSAPSKTGPRNEQFF. In DNA form, the CDR3 reads TGTGCCACCAGTGCGCCTTCCAAGACAGGGCCTAGGAATGAGCAGTTCTTC.

This chain links TRBV19 with TRBJ1-1; D gene uncertain. Looked up from germline, CDR1 is LNHDA and CDR2 is SQIVND (reference sequence). This CDR3 comprises 15 residues. The ends were cut back, 3 bases at V and 0 bases at J, with 11 bases in the middle. The CDR3 spells CASSMAAYLNTEAFF. The CDR3 DNA sequence: TGTGCCAGTAGTATGGCGGCCTACTTGAACACTGAAGCTTTCTTT.

This clonotype was picked up many times. The J gene is TRBJ1-1, the V gene TRBV20-1, with TRBD1 identical over 7 bases. From germline, CDR1 is DFQATT and CDR2 SNEGSKA (reference sequence). This CDR3 spans 16 amino acids. After removal of 0 bases from V and 1 base from J, the junction contained 8 bases not matched to a gene. The CDR3 sequence: CSARDRPDRWNTEAFF. In DNA form, the CDR3 reads TGCAGTGCTAGAGACCGACCGGACAGGTGGAACACTGAAGCTTTCTTT.

The CDR3 sequence is CSAPTGPAEQYF. As DNA, the CDR3 is TGCAGTGCCCCAACAGGGCCGGCCGAGCAGTACTTC. The rearrangement joins TRBV20-1 to TRBJ2-7, with D perhaps matching TRBD1 (6 bases). Germline-derived CDR1 and CDR2 are DFQATT and SNEGSKA (reference sequence). There are 12 residues in the CDR3. The ends were cut back, 6 bases at V and 6 bases at J, with 15 bases in the middle.

The genes are TRBV5-5 and TRBJ1-1; D not resolved. In germline, CDR1 is SGHKS, CDR2 YYEKEE (reference sequence). Trimming removed 0 bases at V and 0 bases at J, with 6 bases between. The CDR3 totals 14 residues. The CDR3 DNA sequence: TGTGCCAGCAGCTTGGACCCGTTGAACACTGAAGCTTTCTTT. As protein: CASSLDPLNTEAFF.

Many counts were recorded for this clonotype. The CDR3 spells CASSKETGGLAGELFF. The CDR3 region has the DNA TGTGCCAGCAGCAAGGAGACAGGGGGCTTGGCCGGGGAGCTGTTTTTT. This chain uses TRBV7-8 with TRBJ2-2; 10 nucleotides line up with TRBD1. CDR1 and CDR2 (germline): SGHVS, FQNEAQ. Losses at the gene ends were 5 bases for V and 6 bases for J; bases not matched to a gene: 9. The CDR3 has 16 residues.

In this sample, this clonotype turned up a few times. V is TRBV5-1 and J is TRBJ2-2, with 8 bases identical to TRBD1. With 0 bases clipped from V and 4 bases from J, the junction kept 11 bases outside the gene matches. CDR1 and CDR2 from the germline V gene are SGHRS and YFSETQ. The CDR3 runs to 18 residues. DNA for the CDR3: TGCGCCAGCAGCTTGGTACCAACAGGGGGAGACACCACCGGGGAGCTGTTTTTT. Its translation is CASSLVPTGGDTTGELFF.

This clonotype was picked up a small number of times. A much larger clone sits a single nucleotide away, making a read error possible. V gene TRBV5-1 combines with J gene TRBJ2-5, with TRBD2 matching 8 bases. The ends lost 2 bases at V and 11 bases at J; junction bases unmatched: 14. The CDR3 covers 15 residues. CDR1 and CDR2 (germline): SGHRS, YFSETQ. CDR3 protein: CASSFNGGAYNEQYF. The CDR3 DNA is TGCGCCAGCAGCTTCAACGGGGGGGCCTACAATGAGCAGTACTTC.

This clonotype was detected many times. The rearrangement links TRBV20-1 to TRBJ1-2, with TRBD1 matching 9 bases. The CDR3 loop spans 11 amino acids. Germline assignment: CDR1 DFQATT and CDR2 SNEGSKA (reference sequence). CDR3 DNA: TGCAGACCGGACAGGGGAGATGGCTACACCTTC. This encodes CRPDRGDGYTF.